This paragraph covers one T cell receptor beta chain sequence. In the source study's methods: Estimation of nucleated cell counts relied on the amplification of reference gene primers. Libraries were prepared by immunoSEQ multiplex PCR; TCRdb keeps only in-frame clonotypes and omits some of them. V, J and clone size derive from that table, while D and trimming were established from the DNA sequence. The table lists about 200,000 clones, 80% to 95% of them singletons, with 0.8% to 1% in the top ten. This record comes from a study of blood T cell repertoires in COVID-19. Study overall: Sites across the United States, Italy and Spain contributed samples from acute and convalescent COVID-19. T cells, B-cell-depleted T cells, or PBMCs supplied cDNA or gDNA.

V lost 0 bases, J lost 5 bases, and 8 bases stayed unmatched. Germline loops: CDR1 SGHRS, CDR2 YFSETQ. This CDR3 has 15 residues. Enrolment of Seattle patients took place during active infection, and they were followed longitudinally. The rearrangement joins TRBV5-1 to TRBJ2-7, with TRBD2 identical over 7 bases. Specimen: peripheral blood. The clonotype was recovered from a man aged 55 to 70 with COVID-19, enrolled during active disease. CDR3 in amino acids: CASSLAGLVPHEQYF. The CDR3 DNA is TGCGCCAGCAGCTTGGCCGGACTAGTGCCCCACGAGCAGTACTTC.